Given below is one T cell receptor (beta chain) in context. As yet, its antigen is unknown. This entry belongs to a study of cytomegalovirus exposure and HLA in healthy donors. Study details: Earlier, 95 million to 130 million unique TCR beta sequences were recovered from roughly 180 million T cells by an analysis. Study-wide findings and caveats: Later on, a genetic analysis was performed. It linked a missense variant in DCLRE1C with V- and J-gene trimming of TCR beta. Later analysis placed DRB1 highest and HLA-C lowest in TCR association rates, which differed by HLA locus.

The PCR was carried out with 60 Vbeta primers and 13 Jbeta primers. Measured with immunoSEQ multiplex PCR; TCRdb has only the in-frame clones, and not every one. The data hold roughly 180,000 clones, with 65% to 85% observed a single time. The CDR3 is made up of 15 amino acids. CDR1 is MNHNS and CDR2 is SASEGT in the germline V gene. The ends lost 5 bases at V and 4 bases at J; junction bases unmatched: 7. The V call is TRBV6-1, the J call TRBJ2-2; 7 nucleotides agree with TRBD1. This sequence originates from a female donor in good health and CMV-seronegative. Sample: PBMCs. The CDR3 DNA is TGTGCCAGCAGTTTGGGGACAGCAGGCACCGGGGAGCTGTTTTTT. This encodes CASSLGTAGTGELFF.